This note documents a single TCR beta chain sequence. Its antigen is unidentified. This record belongs to a study of blood T cells in healthy people across ages. Study conclusions and caveats: Across the age range, TCR beta diversity per million T cells fell in a roughly linear way. The CMV status of each donor remained undetermined, and this could have confounded shifts in expanded clonotypes.

Together with a sample-barcoded 5' primer, a J-beta primer mix was included in a second PCR lasting about 6 to 12 cycles. Individual samples furnished no less than 2.5 million CDR3-containing paired-end reads apiece. MiXCR, applied by TCRdb to the 5' RACE reads, yields one record per CDR3 protein. The table includes 1.2 million to 1.5 million distinct CDR3 sequences, around 55% detected once. The germline CDR1 and CDR2 sequences are SNHLY and FYNNEI. V gave up 6 bases and J gave up 13 bases, with 16 bases separating them. The length of the CDR3 is 12 residues. The chain employs TRBV2 and TRBJ2-4; D possibly uses TRBD1 or TRBD2 (5 bases each). Material: blood. This TCR was sampled from a man aged 18 to 30 in good health. DNA of the CDR3: TGTGCCAGCAGGTACCAGGGAGACGTGCAGTACTTC. Translating it yields CASRYQGDVQYF.